The 20 T cell receptor beta chains listed next were all sequenced from one sample in a study of early T cells in non-severe SARS-CoV-2 infection. One entry per CDR3 protein results from TCRdb running MiXCR on the 5' RACE reads. The repertoire holds under 85,000 distinct CDR3 sequences, with about 12% as singletons. Source material: whole blood. All receptors come from an adult who was a healthcare worker with PCR-confirmed SARS-CoV-2 infection or an uninfected control (not recorded which).

Only a few counts were recorded for this clonotype. V is TRBV7-3 and J is TRBJ2-1; D gene ambiguous. This CDR3 contains 15 residues. The V end was cut by 3 bases, the J end by 5 bases, with 14 bases between. The germline V gene has CDR1 SGHTA and CDR2 FQGTGA. CDR3 nucleotides: TGTGCCAGCAGCTTCCTAGGAACTGGTAACAATGAGCAGTTCTTC. It translates to CASSFLGTGNNEQFF.

This clonotype showed up many times. CDR3 protein: CASSYRGSYEQYF. The CDR3 DNA follows: TGTGCCAGCAGTTACAGGGGATCCTACGAGCAGTACTTC. The chain employs TRBV6-2 or TRBV6-3 and TRBJ2-7; D is perhaps TRBD1 (5 bases). The CDR3 runs 13 residues. CDR1 MNHEY and CDR2 SVGEGT come from the germline V gene. Trimming removed 2 bases from V and 1 base from J, with 6 bases in between.

The CDR3 DNA follows: TGCGCCAGCAGCTTGGGACAGGGAACCACCGGGGAGCTGTTTTTT. It codes for CASSLGQGTTGELFF. The rearrangement uses TRBV5-1 and TRBJ2-2; 7 positions match TRBD1. Germline-derived CDR1 and CDR2 are SGHRS and YFSETQ. V trimming: 0 bases; J trimming: 4 bases; junction bases outside the gene matches: 3. The CDR3 is 15 residues long.

This clonotype showed up many times. The chain recombines TRBV19 with TRBJ2-3, with D tentatively TRBD2 (6 bases). Germline V gives CDR1 LNHDA, CDR2 SQIVND (reference sequence). CDR3 length: 13 amino acids. Trimming took 9 bases from V and 0 from J, leaving 10 bases between them. The DNA of the CDR3 is TGTGCCAGCCGGGGGAAAAGCACAGATACGCAGTATTTT. As protein: CASRGKSTDTQYF.

Note on this clonotype: Given a much more abundant clone one base away, this may be a read error. V gene TRBV3-1 combines with J gene TRBJ2-1; D is unclear. V gave up 4 bases and J gave up 6 bases, with 16 bases separating them. The CDR3 is made up of 15 amino acids. Germline CDR1 and CDR2: LGHDT and YNNKEL (reference sequence). The CDR3 DNA is TGTGCCAGCAGCCCAGGCTACACCTTCTTCAATGAGCAGTTCTTC. Translated: CASSPGYTFFNEQFF.

In DNA form, the CDR3 reads TGTGCCAGCAGCGTAGACGCTATACGCACAGATACGCAGTATTTT. As protein: CASSVDAIRTDTQYF. V gene TRBV9 combines with J gene TRBJ2-3, with D unresolved. There are 15 residues in the CDR3. The ends were cut back, 0 bases at V and 1 base at J, with 9 bases in the middle. Germline V gene data show CDR1 as SGDLS and CDR2 as YYNGEE.

This clonotype has a count of ten or more. The genes are TRBV5-1 and TRBJ2-3; perhaps TRBD1 as D (6 bases). From germline, CDR1 is SGHRS and CDR2 YFSETQ. Trimming stripped 0 bases from V and 4 bases from J, with 12 bases between. The CDR3 has 15 amino acids. The CDR3 sequence: CASSLDTGFSDTQYF. Written as DNA, the CDR3 is TGCGCCAGCAGCTTGGACACAGGGTTTTCAGATACGCAGTATTTT.

There are many counts of this clonotype. The chain combines TRBV14 with TRBJ2-2; a weak D match, TRBD2 (5 bases). V lost 4 bases and J 4 bases, leaving 13 bases between the germline ends. CDR3 length equals 15 residues. Germline loops: CDR1 SGHDN, CDR2 FVKESK. Written as DNA, the CDR3 is TGTGCCAGCAGCCCGATATCGGGGATCACCGGGGAGCTGTTTTTT. It translates to CASSPISGITGELFF.

The gene calls are TRBV7-9 and TRBJ1-6; TRBD1 is a possible D gene (6 bases). Trimming pared 1 base from V and 12 bases from J, leaving 10 bases between. Germline V gene sequence: CDR1 SEHNR, CDR2 FQNEAQ (reference sequence). The CDR3 has 13 residues. The CDR3 protein is CASSLGQALPLHF. CDR3 nucleotide sequence: TGTGCCAGCAGCTTAGGACAGGCGCTACCCCTCCACTTT.

This clonotype showed up many times. The V call is TRBV10-1, the J call TRBJ1-1; D is ambiguous. This CDR3 is 15 amino acids long. Germline V lookup: CDR1 WNHNN, CDR2 SYGVQD (reference sequence). V was trimmed by 0 bases and J by 7 bases, leaving 15 bases between them. The CDR3 spells CASSESVDMRNEAFF. The CDR3, as DNA: TGCGCCAGCAGTGAGTCGGTAGATATGAGGAATGAAGCTTTCTTT.

This clonotype was detected many times. The V call is TRBV7-6, the J call TRBJ2-7; D perhaps matches TRBD2 (6 bases). CDR1 is SGHVS and CDR2 is FNYEAQ in the germline V gene. CDR3 length equals 15 residues. The V end lost 3 bases, the J end lost 6 bases, and 18 bases lay between the germline ends. The CDR3 DNA sequence: TGTGCCAGCAGCTTGGGTGCCGGGACTCACTTCGAGCAGTACTTC. Its protein is CASSLGAGTHFEQYF.

This clonotype was seen a handful of times. This chain connects TRBV20-1 to TRBJ2-5, with D possibly TRBD2 on 5 matching bases. Germline V gene data show CDR1 as DFQATT and CDR2 as SNEGSKA (reference sequence). V dropped 0 bases and J dropped 2 bases, with 10 bases sitting between them. The CDR3 has 14 amino acids. The CDR3 DNA sequence: TGCAGTGCTAGAGATGAGCGGAAACAAGAGACCCAGTACTTC. The encoded protein is CSARDERKQETQYF.

This clonotype was recorded at least ten times. The rearrangement uses TRBV7-2 and TRBJ1-1; 10 bases line up with TRBD1. V lost 6 bases, J lost 9 bases, and 7 bases stayed unmatched. The CDR3 is made up of 13 amino acids. CDR1 SGHTA and CDR2 FQGNSA come from the germline V gene. The CDR3 spells CASSRGQGFQAFF. The CDR3 DNA reads TGTGCCAGCAGTCGGGGACAGGGGTTTCAAGCTTTCTTT.

This rearrangement joins TRBV4-3 to TRBJ2-5; D is uncertain. The CDR3 spans 14 residues. Between the trimmed V and J ends, which lost 0 bases and 3 bases, there was a span of 8 bases. Germline CDR1 and CDR2: LGHNA and YSLEER. CDR3 nucleotide sequence: TGCGCCAGCAGCCAAGATACTCGGAAAGAGACCCAGTACTTC. As protein: CASSQDTRKETQYF.

Turning to this clonotype: With a much larger clone just one base away, this may be a read error. The rearrangement links TRBV11-2 to TRBJ1-4; D is unresolved. Trimming removed 5 bases from V and 3 bases from J, with 10 bases in between. The germline CDR1 and CDR2 sequences are SGHAT and FQNNGV. The CDR3 is 14 amino acids. CDR3 DNA sequence: TGTGCCAGCAGCAAAACGGATGCTAATGAAAAACTGTTTTTT. Translated: CASSKTDANEKLFF.

This clonotype was recorded at least ten times. This rearrangement joins TRBV27 to TRBJ1-1; D is undetermined. The CDR3 runs to 13 residues. Trimming left V 3 bases short and J 3 bases short, with 8 bases between. CDR1 MNHEY and CDR2 SMNVEV come from the germline V gene (reference sequence). This chain's CDR3 is CASSLKIYTEAFF. For the CDR3, the DNA is TGTGCCAGCAGTTTGAAGATATACACTGAAGCTTTCTTT.

The V gene is TRBV18, the J gene TRBJ2-1, with D possibly matching TRBD1 (6 bases). V lost 3 bases and J lost 4, with 10 bases in between. CDR1 is KGHSH, CDR2 LQKENI, per germline. The CDR3 length is 14 residues. The CDR3 sequence: CASSPDSLYNEQFF. The CDR3 coding sequence is TGTGCCAGCTCACCGGACAGTTTGTACAATGAGCAGTTCTTC.

This clonotype has just a few counts. J is TRBJ2-5 and V is TRBV9; D not resolved. CDR1 is SGDLS, CDR2 YYNGEE, per germline. The CDR3 covers 14 residues. The V gene lost 6 bases and the J gene lost 2 bases, with 14 bases spanning the gap. CDR3 protein: CASNRAEIQETQYF. CDR3 sequence (DNA): TGTGCCAGCAATCGGGCCGAGATACAAGAGACCCAGTACTTC.

This rearrangement joins TRBV6-6 to TRBJ1-1, with TRBD1 matching over 8 bases. This CDR3 comprises 16 residues. V shed 0 bases and J 4 bases; nucleotides not matched to a gene: 7. Looked up from germline, CDR1 is MNHNY and CDR2 is SVGAGI (reference sequence). The CDR3 protein is CASSYSNQGAVTEAFF. CDR3 DNA: TGTGCCAGCAGTTACTCGAATCAGGGGGCCGTCACTGAAGCTTTCTTT.

Only a few counts were recorded for this clonotype. This chain's CDR3 is CASSSGLAGELFF. As DNA, the CDR3 is TGTGCCAGCAGCTCTGGACTTGCCGGGGAGCTGTTTTTT. This rearrangement joins TRBV7-2 to TRBJ2-2, with D perhaps TRBD2 (5 bases). From germline, CDR1 is SGHTA and CDR2 FQGNSA. This CDR3 has 13 amino acids. Trimming pared 4 bases from V and 6 bases from J, leaving 9 bases between.